These 11 T cell receptor beta chains were all obtained from the same sample, sequenced in a study of T cells in Graves' hyperthyroidism and ophthalmopathy. From RNA transcripts, TCR beta CDR3 regions were amplified. HTBI primers drove first-round RT-PCR of the TCR CDR3. TCRdb recomputed calls from the multiplex PCR reads with MiXCR, one row per CDR3 protein. The sample includes hundreds of thousands of distinct CDR3 sequences, roughly 14% of them seen just once. What was sequenced was blood. The receptors here all came from a woman in her forties or fifties with Graves' ophthalmopathy.

The J gene is TRBJ2-3, the V gene TRBV19; D is perhaps TRBD2 (6 bases). Germline values: CDR1 LNHDA, CDR2 SQIVND (reference sequence). Trimming removed 7 bases at V and 5 bases at J, with 25 bases between. The length of the CDR3 is 17 residues. The CDR3 region has the DNA TGTGCCAGTACCCCCCAACGTAGCGGAAAACGGGAAGATACGCAGTATTTT. Encoded protein: CASTPQRSGKREDTQYF.

This clonotype occurred many times. The chain is built from TRBV18 and TRBJ2-1; 11 nucleotides agree with TRBD2. Germline V gives CDR1 KGHSH, CDR2 LQKENI. J lost 5 bases, V lost 6 bases, and 9 bases had no gene match. The CDR3 totals 16 residues. The CDR3, as DNA: TGTGCCAGCTCCCCCGGGACTAGCGGCAACGACAATGAGCAGTTCTTC. Residues: CASSPGTSGNDNEQFF.

This clonotype was counted at least ten times. The chain links TRBV18 to TRBJ2-1; D might be TRBD2 (6 bases). Germline CDR1 and CDR2: KGHSH and LQKENI. The CDR3 consists of 16 residues. Deletions cut 4 bases from V and 0 bases from J, with 13 bases between. CDR3 DNA sequence: TGTGCCAGCTCACGGTTAGCGGAAAGCTCCTACAATGAGCAGTTCTTC. This codes for CASSRLAESSYNEQFF.

The V call is TRBV10-3, the J call TRBJ1-2; the D gene is possibly TRBD1 (5 bases). This CDR3 contains 16 residues. The germline gives CDR1 ENHRY, CDR2 SYGVKD. V shed 6 bases and J shed 4 bases, with 21 bases lying between them. Written as DNA, the CDR3 is TGTGCCATCAGGATAAACGGGGCCGCGAGGGCCTATGGCTACACCTTC. Amino acid sequence: CAIRINGAARAYGYTF.

Ten or more counts support this clonotype. The chain combines TRBV28 with TRBJ2-7; D perhaps matches TRBD1 (5 bases). The germline V gene has CDR1 MDHEN and CDR2 SYDVKM. This CDR3 is built from 12 residues. Trimming removed 2 bases at V and 6 bases at J, with 8 bases between. CDR3 in amino acids: CASSLQGGEQYF. The CDR3 DNA follows: TGTGCCAGCAGTTTACAGGGTGGCGAGCAGTACTTC.

Worth noting for this clonotype: Mismatch with germline at one junction end may stem from a read error. This rearrangement joins TRBV5-1 to TRBJ2-7, with TRBD1 matching 12 bases. This CDR3 contains 15 residues. Germline-derived CDR1 and CDR2 are SGHRS and YFSETQ. The DNA for the CDR3 is TGCGCCGGCAGCGTCCAGGGACAGGGGGCGGACGAGCAGTACTTC. Protein product: CAGSVQGQGADEQYF.

The sample holds many counts of this clonotype. The V call is TRBV20-1, the J call TRBJ2-5, with D possibly TRBD1 on 6 matching bases. This CDR3 is 12 amino acids long. The ends were cut back, 6 bases at V and 5 bases at J, with 13 bases in the middle. From germline, CDR1 is DFQATT and CDR2 SNEGSKA (reference sequence). The CDR3 DNA sequence: TGCAGTGCGGAACAGGGACGGGAGACCCAGTACTTC. Translated, it gives CSAEQGRETQYF.

This clonotype appeared a few times. The gene calls are TRBV28 and TRBJ1-2, with D unclear. CDR1 MDHEN and CDR2 SYDVKM come from the germline V gene. V shed 8 bases and J shed 4 bases, with 14 bases lying between them. The CDR3 runs to 13 residues. CDR3 coding DNA: TGTGCCAGCGGTGGCAGCGTTGTCTATGGCTACACCTTC. It yields the protein CASGGSVVYGYTF.

V gene TRBV6-1 combines with J gene TRBJ2-1; D could derive from TRBD1 or TRBD2 (5 bases each). The V end was cut by 6 bases, the J end by 8 bases, with 23 bases between. Germline-derived CDR1 and CDR2 are MNHNS and SASEGT. The CDR3 sequence is 16 residues long. CDR3 sequence reads: CASSRGGRALPDEQFF. The CDR3 bases are TGTGCCAGCAGCCGAGGAGGCAGGGCGCTCCCTGATGAGCAGTTCTTC.

This clonotype was counted only a few times. The CDR3 sequence is CASSQADLAGEEQYF. CDR3 DNA sequence: TGCGCCAGCAGCCAAGCGGATCTAGCGGGAGAAGAGCAGTACTTC. This chain connects TRBV4-3 to TRBJ2-7, with 10 bases fitting TRBD2. Trimming removed 1 base from V and 7 bases from J; junction bases left unmatched: 7. This CDR3 has 15 residues. Germline values: CDR1 LGHNA, CDR2 YSLEER.

V and J are TRBV5-1 and TRBJ2-1; 10 bases map to TRBD2. V trimming: 3 bases; J trimming: 5 bases; junction bases outside the gene matches: 5. Per the germline V gene, CDR1 is SGHRS and CDR2 is YFSETQ. The CDR3 runs 15 residues. CDR3 DNA: TGCGCCAGCAGCTCTAGCGGGAGAGGCCACAATGAGCAGTTCTTC. Its protein product is CASSSSGRGHNEQFF. Full variable domain (outside the CDR3, taken from reference TRBV5-1 and TRBJ2-1): KAGVTQTPRYLIKTRGQQVTLSCSPISGHRSVSWYQQTPGQGLQFLFEYFSETQRNKGNFPGRFSGRQFSNSRSEMNVSTLELGDSALYLCASSSSGRGHNEQFFGPGTRLTVL.